The 29 T cell receptor beta chains in this list originate from one sample, sequenced in a study of blood T cell repertoires in COVID-19. The data were produced by immunoSEQ multiplex PCR, yet TCRdb's version contains in-frame clones alone and is incomplete. The sample lists tens of thousands of clones; about 78% were seen once. The material sequenced was peripheral blood. These receptors originate from a human donor in a cohort sampled during active COVID-19.

The rearrangement uses TRBV2 and TRBJ2-4; D remains unclear. Trimming took 0 bases from V and 10 from J, leaving 13 bases between them. This CDR3 comprises 14 residues. CDR1 SNHLY and CDR2 FYNNEI come from the germline V gene. CDR3 residues: CASSEAGLTLIQYF. Written as DNA, the CDR3 is TGTGCCAGCAGTGAAGCGGGCCTTACTTTGATTCAGTACTTC.

This chain uses TRBV5-8 with TRBJ2-7; D is ambiguous. The V and J ends lost 3 bases and 8 bases respectively, with 9 bases between them. The length of the CDR3 is 11 residues. Germline CDR1 and CDR2: SGHTS and YDEGEE. CDR3 DNA: TGTGCCAGCAGCTCCTCAGTAAAGCAGTACGTC. It encodes CASSSSVKQYV.

This chain links TRBV11-2 with TRBJ2-7, with 10 bases lining up with TRBD2. The CDR3 length is 16 residues. J lost 2 bases, V lost 5 bases, and 9 bases had no gene match. CDR1 is SGHAT and CDR2 is FQNNGV in the germline V gene. CDR3 DNA sequence: TGTGCCAGCAGCCAAAATGGACTAGCGGAGACCTACGAGCAGTACGTC. It translates to CASSQNGLAETYEQYV.

This chain uses TRBV6-5 with TRBJ2-7; no clear D gene. CDR1 is MNHEY, CDR2 SVGAGI, per germline. Trimming cost V 8 bases and J 3 bases, with 20 bases left between them. This CDR3 has 15 amino acids. CDR3 protein: CASSRFPYPIYEQYF. The DNA of the CDR3 is TGTGCCAGCTCTCGGTTCCCCTATCCTATCTACGAGCAGTACTTC.

The chain carries TRBV7-9 and TRBJ1-4; TRBD1 matches 7 bases. Per germline, CDR1 SEHNR and CDR2 FQNEAQ (reference sequence). CDR3 length: 13 amino acids. The ends lost 5 bases at V and 7 bases at J; junction bases unmatched: 4. The CDR3 DNA reads TGTGCCAGCAGCCCCCCAGGGGGTGAAAAACTGTTTTTT. Its protein product is CASSPPGGEKLFF. The full variable domain, in which reference TRBV7-9 and TRBJ1-4 provide the parts outside the CDR3, is DTGVSQNPRHKITKRGQNVTFRCDPISEHNRLYWYRQTLGQGPEFLTYFQNEAQLEKSRLLSDRFSAERPKGSFSTLEIQRTEQGDSAMYLCASSPPGGEKLFFGSGTQLSVL.

This clone appeared a single time. The chain uses TRBV13 and TRBJ2-5; TRBD1 agrees at 7 bases. After removal of 5 bases from V and 5 bases from J, the junction contained 5 bases not matched to a gene. This CDR3 comprises 13 residues. Germline CDR1 PRHDT, CDR2 FYEKMQ (reference sequence). As DNA, the CDR3 is TGTGCCAGCAGCGCGAGGGGGCCGGAGACCCAGTACTTC. Its translation: CASSARGPETQYF.

V is TRBV7-8 and J is TRBJ1-2; D not resolved. This CDR3 comprises 13 residues. The V end lost 2 bases, the J end lost 4 bases, and 8 bases lay between the germline ends. Germline loops: CDR1 SGHVS, CDR2 FQNEAQ. The CDR3 coding sequence is TGTGCCAGCAGCTTACAGGAGGTCTATGGCTACACCTTC. Translation: CASSLQEVYGYTF.

This clone was observed a handful of times. The rearrangement joins TRBV4-2 to TRBJ2-4; 10 bases fit TRBD2. Germline loops: CDR1 LGHNA, CDR2 YNFKEQ. Unmatched junction bases numbered 7, after V lost 2 bases and J lost 0 bases. The CDR3 sequence is 18 residues long. Here the CDR3 reads CASSQNLAGAIAKNIQYF. CDR3 nucleotides: TGTGCCAGCAGCCAAAATCTAGCGGGGGCCATAGCCAAAAACATTCAGTACTTC.

The V and J genes are TRBV10-3 and TRBJ2-1; possibly TRBD2 for D (6 bases). Germline V gene data show CDR1 as ENHRY and CDR2 as SYGVKD. V dropped 6 bases and J dropped 4 bases, with 13 bases sitting between them. The CDR3 extends over 14 amino acids. CDR3 sequence (DNA): TGTGCCATCAGGATAGCGGATGCGTACAATGAGCAGTTCTTC. Amino acids: CAIRIADAYNEQFF.

The chain couples TRBV15 to TRBJ2-5; the D gene is possibly TRBD1 (6 bases). Germline CDR1 LNHNV, CDR2 YYDKDF (reference sequence). This CDR3 contains 17 residues. Trimming removed 2 bases at V and 4 bases at J, with 20 bases between. The CDR3 is CATSRWGLEAQGETQYF. Here the CDR3 DNA reads TGTGCCACCAGCAGATGGGGGCTAGAGGCCCAAGGAGAGACCCAGTACTTC.

The chain couples TRBV29-1 to TRBJ1-3, with TRBD1 identical over 7 bases. CDR1 is SQVTM and CDR2 is ANQGSEA in the germline V gene. CDR3 size: 12 residues. The V segment lost 6 bases and the J segment 4 bases; nucleotides outside the gene matches: 3. CDR3 in DNA: TGCAGCGTCAGGGGACAGGGAAACACCATATATTTT. Translation: CSVRGQGNTIYF.

This clone appeared a few times. V usage is TRBV7-6 and J usage is TRBJ2-7, with TRBD1 as a possible D gene (7 bases). The length of the CDR3 is 15 residues. Trimming pared 5 bases from V and 5 bases from J, leaving 19 bases between. The V gene's germline CDR1 is SGHVS and CDR2 FNYEAQ. CDR3 amino acids: CASSPSAGGKNEQYF. Here the CDR3 DNA reads TGTGCCAGCAGCCCCTCCGCAGGGGGGAAGAACGAGCAGTACTTC.

A few counts support this clone. At the DNA level, this CDR3 is encoded by other sequences in the same sample as well. The genes are TRBV5-1 and TRBJ1-1; 7 bases align to TRBD1. The CDR3 runs 14 residues. The trim removed 4 bases at V and 0 bases at J, leaving 3 bases unmatched. The germline V gene has CDR1 SGHRS and CDR2 YFSETQ. The chain's CDR3 is CASSLGQMNTEAFF. CDR3 DNA sequence: TGCGCCAGCAGCCTGGGACAGATGAACACTGAAGCTTTCTTT.

The chain combines TRBV6-5 with TRBJ2-7; 9 bases agree with TRBD2. CDR3 length: 14 amino acids. Germline trimming cut 6 bases from V and 3 bases from J; bases unmatched to any gene: 6. Germline V lookup: CDR1 MNHEY, CDR2 SVGAGI. The CDR3 loop reads CASRGGLAYYEQYF. In DNA, the CDR3 is TGTGCCAGCAGAGGGGGACTAGCCTACTACGAGCAGTACTTC.

CDR3 DNA: TGTGCCAGCTCACCCCCGACTTCGAACACCGGGGAGCTGTTTTTT. It is translated as CASSPPTSNTGELFF. V is TRBV18 and J is TRBJ2-2, with D unresolved. Trimming pared 3 bases from V and 0 bases from J, leaving 8 bases between. The CDR3 covers 15 residues. Germline V gives CDR1 KGHSH, CDR2 LQKENI.

V gene TRBV19 combines with J gene TRBJ1-2; D gene ambiguous. The CDR3 length is 12 residues. V lost 7 bases and J 2 bases, leaving 8 bases between the germline ends. Germline V gives CDR1 LNHDA, CDR2 SQIVND (reference sequence). The CDR3 spells CASTSVNYGYTF. DNA of the CDR3: TGTGCCAGTACTTCTGTCAACTATGGCTACACCTTC.

This rearrangement joins TRBV7-9 to TRBJ2-5; D may be TRBD1 (6 bases). Germline CDR1 is SEHNR and CDR2 is FQNEAQ (reference sequence). The V gene lost 4 bases and the J gene lost 5 bases, with 11 bases spanning the gap. CDR3 length: 13 amino acids. CDR3 sequence reads: CASSSGEWETQYF. For the CDR3, the DNA is TGTGCCAGCAGCTCAGGGGAATGGGAGACCCAGTACTTC.

The V and J genes are TRBV6-2 or TRBV6-3 and TRBJ1-2; D gene uncertain. Trimming took off 5 bases at V and 4 bases at J, with 8 bases between the two ends. CDR3 length: 12 amino acids. From germline, CDR1 is MNHEY and CDR2 SVGEGT. This chain's CDR3 is CASSAMSYGYTF. The CDR3 bases are TGTGCCAGCAGTGCTATGTCCTATGGCTACACCTTC.

CDR3 bases: TGCAGCGTCTGGACAGGGGGCTTAAACACTGAAGCTTTCTTT. This gives the protein CSVWTGGLNTEAFF. The chain carries TRBV29-1 and TRBJ1-1; 11 bases align to TRBD1. The CDR3 sequence is 14 residues long. CDR1 SQVTM and CDR2 ANQGSEA come from the germline V gene. V dropped 6 bases and J dropped 2; count of bases not matched to a gene: 5. Variable domain in full (rest from reference TRBV29-1 and TRBJ1-1): SAVISQKPSRDICQRGTSLTIQCQVDSQVTMMFWYRQQPGQSLTLIATANQGSEATYESGFVIDKFPISRPNLTFSTLTVSNMSPEDSSIYLCSVWTGGLNTEAFFGQGTRLTVV.

This clone turned up a few times. This chain links TRBV6-2 or TRBV6-3 with TRBJ1-5, with 8 bases aligning to TRBD1. Germline V CDR1 and CDR2: MNHEY, SVGEGT. V trimming: 4 bases; J trimming: 0 bases; junction bases outside the gene matches: 2. The CDR3 runs 15 residues. The CDR3 is CASSSTGVSNQPQHF. The CDR3 DNA reads TGTGCCAGCAGTTCGACAGGGGTTAGCAATCAGCCCCAGCATTTT.

This sequence joins TRBV10-1 and TRBJ1-5; D gene unclear. Deletions cut 0 bases from V and 3 bases from J, with 12 bases between. The CDR3 contains 16 residues. Germline V gene sequence: CDR1 WNHNN, CDR2 SYGVQD (reference sequence). CDR3 sequence: CASSESCEELNQPQHF. The CDR3 nucleotides read TGCGCCAGCAGTGAGTCTTGTGAGGAGCTCAATCAGCCCCAGCATTTT.

The chain employs TRBV6-6 and TRBJ2-2, with TRBD1 matching over 12 bases. The CDR3 is 15 residues long. Per the germline V gene, CDR1 is MNHNY and CDR2 is SVGAGI (reference sequence). The trim removed 5 bases at V and 7 bases at J, leaving 5 bases unmatched. This CDR3 reads CASSGTGGFHGELFF. The CDR3 DNA is TGTGCCAGCAGTGGGACAGGGGGCTTTCACGGGGAGCTGTTTTTT.

The V gene is TRBV29-1, the J gene TRBJ1-5; 8 nucleotides line up with TRBD1. The junction had 7 bases not matched to a gene; V was cut back by 7 bases and J by 5 bases. CDR3 size: 13 residues. The germline V gene encodes CDR1 SQVTM and CDR2 ANQGSEA. In DNA form, the CDR3 reads TGCAGCGCCCAGACAGGGGCTGATCAGCCCCAGCATTTT. Encoded protein: CSAQTGADQPQHF.

This clone has just a few counts. J is TRBJ1-6 and V is TRBV18; D is unclear. The ends were cut back, 3 bases at V and 10 bases at J, with 22 bases in the middle. CDR1 is KGHSH, CDR2 LQKENI, per germline. The CDR3 has 17 residues. CDR3 region: CASSPTASGVVRSPLHF. CDR3 DNA: TGTGCCAGCTCACCGACGGCCAGCGGGGTAGTACGATCACCCCTCCACTTT. Using reference TRBV18 and TRBJ1-6 for the parts outside the CDR3, the full variable domain is NAGVMQNPRHLVRRRGQEARLRCSPMKGHSHVYWYRQLPEEGLKFMVYLQKENIIDESGMPKERFSAEFPKEGPSILRIQQVVRGDSAAYFCASSPTASGVVRSPLHFGNGTRLTVT.

The CDR3 spells CATRQNEVPEQFF. CDR3 in DNA: TGTGCCACCAGACAGAACGAAGTCCCTGAGCAGTTCTTC. The rearrangement uses TRBV10-3 and TRBJ2-1; TRBD1 is a possible D gene (5 bases). Trimming stripped 10 bases from V and 9 bases from J, with 19 bases between. Germline V CDR1 and CDR2: ENHRY, SYGVKD. CDR3 length equals 13 residues.

This chain uses TRBV6-2 or TRBV6-3 with TRBJ2-3; TRBD2 matches 10 bases. The germline CDR1 and CDR2 sequences are MNHEY and SVGEGT. The CDR3 spans 16 residues. The V gene end was trimmed by 4 bases and the J gene end by 3 bases; junction bases not matched to a gene: 7. CDR3 nucleotides: TGTGCCAGCAGTTCCATTACTAGCGGGATAACAGATACGCAGTATTTT. It yields the protein CASSSITSGITDTQYF.

This clone was detected only a few times. The chain combines TRBV7-3 with TRBJ2-5, with a weak D call TRBD1 (7 bases). Germline-derived CDR1 and CDR2 are SGHTA and FQGTGA. The V end lost 0 bases, the J end lost 3 bases, and 11 bases lay between the germline ends. The CDR3 contains 15 residues. CDR3 DNA: TGTGCCAGCAGCTTAACAGGCAGGGGGGAAGAGACCCAGTACTTC. Translated, it gives CASSLTGRGEETQYF. The whole variable domain, filled in from reference TRBV7-3 and TRBJ2-5, reads GAGVSQTPSNKVTEKGKYVELRCDPISGHTALYWYRQSLGQGPEFLIYFQGTGAADDSGLPNDRFFAVRPEGSVSTLKIQRTERGDSAVYLCASSLTGRGEETQYFGPGTRLLVL.

The chain combines TRBV9 with TRBJ2-2; 10 nucleotides match TRBD2. V lost 1 base to trimming and J lost 0 bases; unmatched junction nucleotides: 6. The CDR3 runs to 18 residues. Germline-derived CDR1 and CDR2 are SGDLS and YYNGEE. The CDR3 nucleotides read TGTGCCAGCAGCGTAAGTAGCGGGGGGCCTTCGAACACCGGGGAGCTGTTTTTT. Protein product: CASSVSSGGPSNTGELFF.

The chain combines TRBV6-6 with TRBJ2-5, with D perhaps TRBD1 (6 bases). CDR1 and CDR2 (germline): MNHNY, SVGAGI (reference sequence). V was trimmed by 5 bases and J by 5 bases, leaving 24 bases between them. This CDR3 is built from 17 residues. The CDR3 coding sequence is TGTGCCAGCAGTCCTCACCCCAACAGGGCATATATGGAGACCCAGTACTTC. Protein product: CASSPHPNRAYMETQYF.